This entry concerns a single T cell receptor beta chain. The antigen is undetermined. Germline values: CDR1 PRHDT, CDR2 FYEKMQ (reference sequence). The CDR3 contains 13 residues. V lost 3 bases, J lost 5 bases, and 10 bases lay in between. These data are taken from a study of T cell responses to AZD1222 COVID-19 vaccine. Points from the study as a whole: Reportedly, nearly half of unique spike TCRs recognized epitopes outside B.1.351/B.1.1.7 mutations. No repertoire was sampled before or during the peak T cell response, only after it.

Measured with immunoSEQ multiplex PCR; TCRdb has only the in-frame clones, and not every one. The table lists about 97,000 clones, around 89% of them singletons. The TCR was taken from an adult in good health. J is TRBJ1-2 and V is TRBV13; perhaps TRBD1 as D (5 bases). The sequenced sample was peripheral blood, obtained on day 0 of AZD1222 vaccination. The CDR3 is CASSLDGAYGYTF. The CDR3 nucleotides are TGTGCCAGCAGCTTGGACGGGGCTTATGGCTACACCTTC. The variable domain in full, with the rest retrieved from reference TRBV13 and TRBJ1-2, is AAGVIQSPRHLIKEKRETATLKCYPIPRHDTVYWYQQGPGQDPQFLISFYEKMQSDKGSIPDRFSAQQFSDYHSELNMSSLELGDSALYFCASSLDGAYGYTFGSGTRLTVV.